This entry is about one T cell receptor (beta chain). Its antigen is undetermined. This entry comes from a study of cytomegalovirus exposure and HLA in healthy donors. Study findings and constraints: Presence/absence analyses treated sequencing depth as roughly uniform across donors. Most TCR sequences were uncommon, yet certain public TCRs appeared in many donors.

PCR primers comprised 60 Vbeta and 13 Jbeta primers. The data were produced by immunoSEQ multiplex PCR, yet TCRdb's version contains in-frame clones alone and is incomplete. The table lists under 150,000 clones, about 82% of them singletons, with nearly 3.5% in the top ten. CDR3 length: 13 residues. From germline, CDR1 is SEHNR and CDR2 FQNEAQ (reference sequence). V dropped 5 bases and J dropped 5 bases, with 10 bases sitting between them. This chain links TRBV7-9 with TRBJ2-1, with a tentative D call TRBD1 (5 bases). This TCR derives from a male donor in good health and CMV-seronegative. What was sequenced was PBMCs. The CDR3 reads CASSPMGHNEQFF. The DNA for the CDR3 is TGTGCCAGCAGCCCGATGGGGCACAATGAGCAGTTCTTC.